Here is one TCR beta chain with its context. Its antigen is not identified. This sample stems from a study of graft-versus-host responses after intestinal transplantation. Study background: Tacrolimus and steroids were given for two to four years to all recipients after anti-thymocyte globulin induction. General study findings and limits: Peak levels of circulating GvH clones tracked with early post-transplant HvG declines. Analysis identified GvH clones in recipient marrow, with some appearing first in ileum or blood.

Sequencing used immunoSEQ multiplex PCR; TCRdb keeps in-frame clones, though not all of them. The table records about 110,000 clones, 87% of them present only once. V lost 4 bases and J 4 bases, leaving 10 bases between the germline ends. Per germline, CDR1 LGHNA and CDR2 YNFKEQ. The CDR3 covers 13 residues. The TCR sequence derives from a human donor who was the organ donor for an intestinal transplant. The material sequenced was unstimulated CD4+ T cells sorted from spleen or lymph node cells, taken before transplant. The J gene is TRBJ1-1, the V gene TRBV4-2, with D unresolved. Written as DNA, the CDR3 is TGTGCCAGCAGCCCCTACGTCGGCACTGAAGCTTTCTTT. Protein sequence: CASSPYVGTEAFF.